The present TCR beta chain was sequenced within a study of CD8 T cells in ankylosing spondylitis. Whole-study results and caveats: What seemed typical of ankylosing spondylitis blood was a TCR beta motif built from roughly 8 highly homologous variants. Significant enrichment of disease-linked clones was reportedly seen in matched ankylosing spondylitis synovial fluid. Clones linked with disease were CD8+ and fairly uncommon in the peripheral blood.

The length of the CDR3 is 14 residues. The germline V gene has CDR1 DFQATT and CDR2 SNEGSKA (reference sequence). V dropped 8 bases and J dropped 6 bases, with 20 bases sitting between them. The sample holds a few counts of this clonotype. Its cognate antigen is unknown. From the 5' RACE reads, TCRdb called clonotypes with MiXCR, one entry per CDR3 protein. The sample lists approximately 260,000 distinct CDR3 sequences; 15% to 20% were seen once. The rearrangement joins TRBV20-1 to TRBJ2-1, with D perhaps matching TRBD2 (5 bases). The specimen sequenced was blood, either unsorted or a sorted T cell fraction (not recorded which). This TCR was sampled from a male donor with ankylosing spondylitis or in good health (not recorded which). The CDR3 DNA sequence: TGCAGTTCTACTCAGTTAGGAGGAGTCAATGAGCAGTTCTTC. It specifies CSSTQLGGVNEQFF.